The clone carrying this T cell receptor beta chain was observed a handful of times. The CDR3 contains 16 residues. After removal of 7 bases from V and 4 bases from J, the junction contained 10 bases not matched to a gene. The germline V gene encodes CDR1 MNHEY and CDR2 SVGAGI. This sample stems from a study of T-cell memory formation after mild COVID-19. A 5'RACE reaction primed in the constant segment made cDNA libraries of TCR alpha and TCR beta, and these carried sample barcodes and UMIs. TCRdb processed the 5' RACE reads anew with MiXCR; each CDR3 protein has one entry. The table lists about 350,000 distinct CDR3 sequences, 20% of them singletons.

Specimen: PBMCs or a T cell subset sorted from them (not recorded which). The receptor's source is a young man who had mild COVID-19 (a few samples of this study predate the infection). Cell type and time point are not known. The J gene is TRBJ2-6, the V gene TRBV6-5; TRBD2 aligns across 7 bases. CDR3 coding DNA: TGTGCCAGCACGCAAGCGGGAAGCGACGGGGCCAACGTCCTGACTTTC. This encodes CASTQAGSDGANVLTF.